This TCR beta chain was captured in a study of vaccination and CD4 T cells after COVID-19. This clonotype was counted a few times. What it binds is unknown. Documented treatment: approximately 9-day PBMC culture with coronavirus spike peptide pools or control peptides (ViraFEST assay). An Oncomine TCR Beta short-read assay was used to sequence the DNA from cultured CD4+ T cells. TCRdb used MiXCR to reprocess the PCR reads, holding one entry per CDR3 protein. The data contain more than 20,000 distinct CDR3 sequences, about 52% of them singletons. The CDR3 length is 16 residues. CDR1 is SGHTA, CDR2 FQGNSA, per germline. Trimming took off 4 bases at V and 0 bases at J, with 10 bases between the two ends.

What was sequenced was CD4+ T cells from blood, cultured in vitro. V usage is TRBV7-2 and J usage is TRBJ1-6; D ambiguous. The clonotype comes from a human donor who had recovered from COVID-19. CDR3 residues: CASSYRAASYNSPLHF. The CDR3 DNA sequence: TGTGCCAGCAGCTACCGGGCGGCCTCCTATAATTCACCCCTCCACTTT.